The source of this T cell receptor beta chain is a study of blood T cell repertoires in COVID-19. Study details: T cells, B-cell-depleted T cells, or PBMCs supplied cDNA or gDNA.

In the authors' workflow: How many nucleated cells were present was estimated from reference gene primer amplification. TCRdb keeps only in-frame clones here, not all; method: immunoSEQ multiplex PCR. D and trimming were read from the DNA, whereas the V and J calls and clone size are those reported in that table. This table holds roughly 250,000 clones, 84% found once. This sequence originates from a woman between 35 and 50 years old who had recovered from COVID-19. Source material: peripheral blood.

The chain's CDR3 is CASSETGTSPLHF. CDR3 nucleotides: TGTGCCAGCAGTGAAACAGGGACCTCACCCCTCCACTTT. The chain links TRBV9 to TRBJ1-6; the D gene is possibly TRBD1 (6 bases). V was trimmed by 5 bases and J by 10 bases, leaving 13 bases between them. Germline CDR1 SGDLS, CDR2 YYNGEE. CDR3 length equals 13 residues.